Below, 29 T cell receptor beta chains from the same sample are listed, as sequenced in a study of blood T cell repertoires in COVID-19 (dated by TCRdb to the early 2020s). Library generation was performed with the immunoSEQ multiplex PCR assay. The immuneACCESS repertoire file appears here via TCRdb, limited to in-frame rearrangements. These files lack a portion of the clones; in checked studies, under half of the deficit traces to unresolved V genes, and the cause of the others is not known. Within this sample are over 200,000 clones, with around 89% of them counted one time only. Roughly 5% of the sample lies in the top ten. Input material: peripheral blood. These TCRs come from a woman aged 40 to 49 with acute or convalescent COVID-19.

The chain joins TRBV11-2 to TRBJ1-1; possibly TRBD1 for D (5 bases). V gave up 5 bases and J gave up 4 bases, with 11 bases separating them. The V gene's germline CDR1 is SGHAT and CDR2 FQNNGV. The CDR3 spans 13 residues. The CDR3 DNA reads TGTGCCAGCAGCCCTCACAGGAGCACTGAAGCTTTCTTT. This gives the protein CASSPHRSTEAFF.

CDR3 protein: CASSLDISGNTIYF. CDR3 sequence (DNA): TGCGCCAGCAGCTTGGACATCTCTGGAAACACCATATATTTT. The V and J genes are TRBV5-1 and TRBJ1-3; D is uncertain. Trimming removed 0 bases at V and 0 bases at J, with 4 bases between. The germline CDR1 and CDR2 sequences are SGHRS and YFSETQ. CDR3 length equals 14 residues.

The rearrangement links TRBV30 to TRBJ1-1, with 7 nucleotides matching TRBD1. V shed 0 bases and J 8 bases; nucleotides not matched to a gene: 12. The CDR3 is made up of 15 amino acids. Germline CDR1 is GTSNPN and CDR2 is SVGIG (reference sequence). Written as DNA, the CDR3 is TGTGCCTGGAGTGTACGTCGCCAGGGGGTTACCGAAGCTTTCTTT. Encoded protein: CAWSVRRQGVTEAFF.

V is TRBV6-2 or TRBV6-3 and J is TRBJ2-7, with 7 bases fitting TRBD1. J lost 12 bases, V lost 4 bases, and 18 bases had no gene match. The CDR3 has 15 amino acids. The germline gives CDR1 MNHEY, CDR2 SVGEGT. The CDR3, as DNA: TGTGCCAGCAGTTCCGCCGGGACAGAGATTAGGTTGAGGTACGTC. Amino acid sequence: CASSSAGTEIRLRYV.

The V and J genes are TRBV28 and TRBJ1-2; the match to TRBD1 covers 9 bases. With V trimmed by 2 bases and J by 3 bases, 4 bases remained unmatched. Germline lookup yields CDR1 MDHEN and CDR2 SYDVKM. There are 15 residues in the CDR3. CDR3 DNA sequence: TGTGCCAGCAGTTTAAGGGACAGGGTCGACTATGGCTACACCTTC. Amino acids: CASSLRDRVDYGYTF.

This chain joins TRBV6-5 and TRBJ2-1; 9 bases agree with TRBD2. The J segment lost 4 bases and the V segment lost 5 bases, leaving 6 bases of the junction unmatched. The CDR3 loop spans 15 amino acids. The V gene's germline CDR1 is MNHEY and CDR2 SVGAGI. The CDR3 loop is CASSTERGVYNEQFF. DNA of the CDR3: TGTGCCAGCAGTACTGAGCGGGGGGTATACAATGAGCAGTTCTTC.

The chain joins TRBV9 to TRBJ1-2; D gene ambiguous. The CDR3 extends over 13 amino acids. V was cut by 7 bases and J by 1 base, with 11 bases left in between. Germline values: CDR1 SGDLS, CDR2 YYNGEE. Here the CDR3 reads CASSLTSNYGYTF. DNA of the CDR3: TGTGCCAGCTCATTAACCAGTAACTATGGCTACACCTTC.

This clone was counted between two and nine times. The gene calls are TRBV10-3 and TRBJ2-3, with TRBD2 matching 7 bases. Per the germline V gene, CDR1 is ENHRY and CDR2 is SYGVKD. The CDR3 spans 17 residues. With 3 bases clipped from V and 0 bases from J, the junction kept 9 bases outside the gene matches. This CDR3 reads CAISEYVASGSTDTQYF. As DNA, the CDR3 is TGTGCCATCAGTGAATACGTCGCTAGCGGTAGCACAGATACGCAGTATTTT.

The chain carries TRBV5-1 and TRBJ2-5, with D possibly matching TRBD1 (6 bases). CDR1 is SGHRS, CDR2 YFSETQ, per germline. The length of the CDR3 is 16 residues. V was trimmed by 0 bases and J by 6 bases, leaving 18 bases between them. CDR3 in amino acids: CASSLGGRGSDKTQYF. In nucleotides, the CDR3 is TGCGCCAGCAGCTTGGGGGGCAGGGGAAGTGACAAGACCCAGTACTTC.

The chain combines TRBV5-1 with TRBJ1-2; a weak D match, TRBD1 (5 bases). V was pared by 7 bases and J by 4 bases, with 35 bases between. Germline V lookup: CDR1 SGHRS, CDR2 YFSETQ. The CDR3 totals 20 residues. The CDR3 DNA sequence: TGCGCCAGCCGACCCGAGCCGCGTCGGTTTCCTGGGAGCGGGGGCTATGGCTACACCTTC. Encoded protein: CASRPEPRRFPGSGGYGYTF.

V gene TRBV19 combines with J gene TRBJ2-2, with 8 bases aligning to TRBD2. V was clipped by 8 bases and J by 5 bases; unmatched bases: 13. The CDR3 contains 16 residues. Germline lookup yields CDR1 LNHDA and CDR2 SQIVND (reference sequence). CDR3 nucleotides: TGTGCCAGTTTTCACGGGAGGGCAGGGGTTACCGGGGAGCTGTTTTTT. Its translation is CASFHGRAGVTGELFF.

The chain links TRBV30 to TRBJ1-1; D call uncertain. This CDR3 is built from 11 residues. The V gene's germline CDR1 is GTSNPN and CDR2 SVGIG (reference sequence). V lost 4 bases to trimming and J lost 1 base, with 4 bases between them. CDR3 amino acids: CAWIENTEAFF. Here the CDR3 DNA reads TGTGCCTGGATAGAGAACACTGAAGCTTTCTTT.

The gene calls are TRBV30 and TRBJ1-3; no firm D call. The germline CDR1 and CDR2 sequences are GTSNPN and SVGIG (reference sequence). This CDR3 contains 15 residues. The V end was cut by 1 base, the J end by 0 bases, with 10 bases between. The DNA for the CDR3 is TGTGCCTGGAGTGGAGGGTACCTCTCTGGAAACACCATATATTTT. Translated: CAWSGGYLSGNTIYF.

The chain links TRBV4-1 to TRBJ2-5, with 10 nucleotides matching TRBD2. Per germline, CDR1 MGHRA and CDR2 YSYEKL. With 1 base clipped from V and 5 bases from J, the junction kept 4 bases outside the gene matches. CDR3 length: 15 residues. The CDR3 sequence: CASSQVISGGETQYF. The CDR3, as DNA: TGCGCCAGCAGCCAAGTCATTAGCGGGGGGGAGACCCAGTACTTC.

CDR3 loop: CASSFVQNTEAFF. The CDR3 DNA reads TGTGCCAGCAGTTTTGTTCAGAACACTGAAGCTTTCTTT. The chain has TRBV27 and TRBJ1-1, with D unresolved. The CDR3 has 13 amino acids. Germline-derived CDR1 and CDR2 are MNHEY and SMNVEV (reference sequence). Trimming took 3 bases from V and 1 from J, leaving 6 bases between them.

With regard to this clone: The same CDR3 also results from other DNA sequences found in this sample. The CDR3 loop reads CASSLAEGTEAFF. DNA for the CDR3: TGTGCCAGCAGCTTAGCGGAGGGGACTGAAGCTTTCTTT. V and J are TRBV11-2 and TRBJ1-1, with D maybe TRBD1 (5 bases). The CDR3 has 13 amino acids. Germline CDR1 is SGHAT and CDR2 is FQNNGV. Trimming removed 1 base from V and 5 bases from J, with 8 bases in between.

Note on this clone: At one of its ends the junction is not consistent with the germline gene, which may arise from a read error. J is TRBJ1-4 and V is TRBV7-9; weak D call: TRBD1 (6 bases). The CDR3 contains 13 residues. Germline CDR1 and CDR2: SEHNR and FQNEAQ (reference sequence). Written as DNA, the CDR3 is TGTGCCACCAGCGGGGGGGGCGCTGAAAAACTGTTTTTT. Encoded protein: CATSGGGAEKLFF.

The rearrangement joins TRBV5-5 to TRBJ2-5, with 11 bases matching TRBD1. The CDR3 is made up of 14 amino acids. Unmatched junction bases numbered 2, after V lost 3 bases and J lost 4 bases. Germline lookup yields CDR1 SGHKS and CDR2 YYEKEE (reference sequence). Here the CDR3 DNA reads TGTGCCAGCAGCTGGGGACAGGGGGGAGAGACCCAGTACTTC. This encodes CASSWGQGGETQYF.

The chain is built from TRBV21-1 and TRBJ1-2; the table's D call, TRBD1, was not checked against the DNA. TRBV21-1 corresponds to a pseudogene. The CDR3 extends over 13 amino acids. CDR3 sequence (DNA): TGTGCCAGCAGCAGGGCAGGCTACTATGGCTACACCTTC. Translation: CASSRAGYYGYTF.

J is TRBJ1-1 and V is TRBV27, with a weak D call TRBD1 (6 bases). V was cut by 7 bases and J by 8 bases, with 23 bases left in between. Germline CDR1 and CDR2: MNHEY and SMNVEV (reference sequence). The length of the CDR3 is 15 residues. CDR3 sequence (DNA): TGTGCCAGCATTGCTATCGGGACACTCGGCGCCGAAGCTTTCTTT. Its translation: CASIAIGTLGAEAFF.

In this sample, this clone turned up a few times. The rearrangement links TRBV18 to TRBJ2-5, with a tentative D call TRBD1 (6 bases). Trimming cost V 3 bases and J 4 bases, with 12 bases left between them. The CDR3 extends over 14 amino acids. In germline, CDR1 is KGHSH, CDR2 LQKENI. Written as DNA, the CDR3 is TGTGCCAGCTCACCGGCAGGGGCGCCAGAGACCCAGTACTTC. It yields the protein CASSPAGAPETQYF. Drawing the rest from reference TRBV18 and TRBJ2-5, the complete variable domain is NAGVMQNPRHLVRRRGQEARLRCSPMKGHSHVYWYRQLPEEGLKFMVYLQKENIIDESGMPKERFSAEFPKEGPSILRIQQVVRGDSAAYFCASSPAGAPETQYFGPGTRLLVL.

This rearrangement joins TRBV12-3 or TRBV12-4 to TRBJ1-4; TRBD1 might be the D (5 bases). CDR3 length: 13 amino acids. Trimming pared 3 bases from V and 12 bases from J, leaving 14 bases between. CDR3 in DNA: TGTGCCAGCAGTTTTGGGAGGGACGATGAACTGTTTTTT. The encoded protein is CASSFGRDDELFF.

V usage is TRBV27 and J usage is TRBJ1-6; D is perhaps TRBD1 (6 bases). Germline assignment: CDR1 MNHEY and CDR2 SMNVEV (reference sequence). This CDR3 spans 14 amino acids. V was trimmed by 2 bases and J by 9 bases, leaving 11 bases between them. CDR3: CASSLNGGRSPLHF. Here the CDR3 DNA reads TGTGCCAGCAGTTTAAATGGGGGCCGTTCACCCCTCCACTTT.

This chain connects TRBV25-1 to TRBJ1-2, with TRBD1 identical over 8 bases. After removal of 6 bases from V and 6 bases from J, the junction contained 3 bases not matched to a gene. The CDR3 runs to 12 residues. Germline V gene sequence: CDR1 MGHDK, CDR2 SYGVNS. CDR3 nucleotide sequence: TGTGCCAGCAGACGACAGGGGCATGGCTACACCTTC. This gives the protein CASRRQGHGYTF.

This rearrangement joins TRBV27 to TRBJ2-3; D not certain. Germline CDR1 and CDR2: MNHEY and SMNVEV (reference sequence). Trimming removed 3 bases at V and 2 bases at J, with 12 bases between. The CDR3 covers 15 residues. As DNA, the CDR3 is TGTGCCAGCAGTTTCCCCCCGGTTAACACAGATACGCAGTATTTT. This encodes CASSFPPVNTDTQYF.

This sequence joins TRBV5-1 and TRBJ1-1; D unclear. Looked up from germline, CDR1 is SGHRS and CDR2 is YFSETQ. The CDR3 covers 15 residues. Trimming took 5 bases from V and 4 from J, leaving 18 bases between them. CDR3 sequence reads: CASSQHTVEVTEAFF. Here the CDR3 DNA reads TGCGCCAGCAGTCAACATACGGTTGAGGTCACTGAAGCTTTCTTT.

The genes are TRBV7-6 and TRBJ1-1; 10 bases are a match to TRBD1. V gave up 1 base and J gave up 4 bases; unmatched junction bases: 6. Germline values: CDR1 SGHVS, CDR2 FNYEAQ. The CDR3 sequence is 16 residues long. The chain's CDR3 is CASSLGQGAVTTEAFF. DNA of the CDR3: TGTGCCAGCAGCTTAGGACAGGGGGCCGTAACCACTGAAGCTTTCTTT.

CDR3 DNA: TGCAGCGTTGAGCGGGGAGTAGGCACTGAAGCTTTCTTT. Translating it yields CSVERGVGTEAFF. The rearrangement joins TRBV29-1 to TRBJ1-1; D unclear. V was pared by 3 bases and J by 4 bases, with 12 bases between. This CDR3 is 13 amino acids long. The V gene's germline CDR1 is SQVTM and CDR2 ANQGSEA.

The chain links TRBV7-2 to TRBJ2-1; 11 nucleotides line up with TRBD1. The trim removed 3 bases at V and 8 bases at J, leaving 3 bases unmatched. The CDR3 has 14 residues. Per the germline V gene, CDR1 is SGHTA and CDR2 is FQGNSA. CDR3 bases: TGTGCCAGCAGCTTTGGGGACAGGGGGTATGAGCAGTTCTTC. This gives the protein CASSFGDRGYEQFF. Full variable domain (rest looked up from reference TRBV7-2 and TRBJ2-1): GAGVSQSPSNKVTEKGKDVELRCDPISGHTALYWYRQSLGQGLEFLIYFQGNSAPDKSGLPSDRFSAERTGGSVSTLTIQRTQQEDSAVYLCASSFGDRGYEQFFGPGTRLTVL.